The TCR beta chain under discussion was sequenced for a study of OX40 agonist ivuxolimab in advanced cancers. Study details: People who had prior anti-PD-1, anti-PD-L1 or anti-CTLA-4 therapy could take part, and around 43% had some.

The protocol was immunoSEQ multiplex PCR, while the TCRdb copy is restricted to in-frame clones and leaves out a portion. The sample has 51,000 or so clones, approximately 86% seen once; the top ten hold 14% to 15%. This clonotype was obtained from an adult with an advanced solid tumor such as melanoma, head and neck, liver or kidney cancer. The specimen comprised CD4+ or CD8+ T cells sorted from blood, sampled in a trial of the OX40 agonist ivuxolimab.

The CDR3: CSARVEGEQYF. In nucleotides, the CDR3 is TGCAGTGCTAGAGTTGAAGGGGAGCAGTACTTC. V usage is TRBV20-1 and J usage is TRBJ2-7; D is unclear. Trimming took off 1 base at V and 7 bases at J, with 8 bases between the two ends. CDR1 and CDR2 (germline): DFQATT, SNEGSKA (reference sequence). This CDR3 contains 11 residues.